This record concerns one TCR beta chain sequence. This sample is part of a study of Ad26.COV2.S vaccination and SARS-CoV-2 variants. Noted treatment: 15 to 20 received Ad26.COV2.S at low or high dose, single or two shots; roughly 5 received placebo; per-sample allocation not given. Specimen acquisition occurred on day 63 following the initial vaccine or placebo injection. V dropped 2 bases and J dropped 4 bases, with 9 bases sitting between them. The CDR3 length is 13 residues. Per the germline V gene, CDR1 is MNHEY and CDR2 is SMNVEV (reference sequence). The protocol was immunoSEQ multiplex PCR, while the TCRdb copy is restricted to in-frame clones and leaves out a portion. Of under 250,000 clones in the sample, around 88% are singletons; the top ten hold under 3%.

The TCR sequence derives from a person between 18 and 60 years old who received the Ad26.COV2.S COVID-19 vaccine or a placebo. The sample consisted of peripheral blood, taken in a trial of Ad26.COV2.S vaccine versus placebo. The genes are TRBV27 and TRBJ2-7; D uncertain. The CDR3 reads CASSLTADYEQYV. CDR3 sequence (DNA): TGTGCCAGCAGTTTAACGGCGGATTACGAGCAGTACGTC.